A selection of T cell receptor beta chains follows, all from one sample in a study of blood T cell repertoires in COVID-19. Assay: immunoSEQ multiplex PCR; the TCRdb copy retains only in-frame clones and omits some. The sample contains 45,000 to 70,000 clones, roughly 89% of which appear only once. Sample: peripheral blood. The receptors here all came from a woman aged 60 to 75 with COVID-19, enrolled during active disease. Each CDR3 is given with its conserved first and last residue. A D gene is named only where the DNA matches it firmly. The size field is filled for only some rows; it gives once, few, many or a size class.

TRBD1,-,TRBJ1-5,TRBV7-3,CASSLGQGRPQHF,TGTGCCAGCAGCTTAGGACAGGGTAGGCCCCAGCATTTT
TRBD1,-,TRBJ2-3,TRBV27,CASSSPAGTGPDTQYF,TGTGCCAGCAGTTCCCCAGCTGGGACAGGGCCAGATACGCAGTATTTT
TRBD2,-,TRBJ2-5,TRBV7-3,CASSAGLAGEVETQYF,TGTGCCAGCAGCGCGGGACTAGCGGGAGAGGTAGAGACCCAGTACTTC
-,-,TRBJ1-2,TRBV6-1,CASSEANRNYGYTF,TGTGCCAGCAGTGAAGCCAACAGAAACTATGGCTACACCTTC
TRBD1,-,TRBJ1-3,TRBV25-1,CASSDWGTAGNTIYF,TGTGCCAGCAGTGACTGGGGGACAGCAGGAAACACCATATATTTT
-,-,TRBJ2-1,TRBV7-2,CASTRSLSYNEQFF,TGTGCCAGCACCCGGAGCTTATCCTACAATGAGCAGTTCTTC
TRBD1,-,TRBJ1-2,TRBV5-4,CASSSAYGDRAIGYGYTF,TGTGCCAGCAGCTCTGCCTATGGGGACAGGGCAATCGGCTATGGCTACACCTTC
-,-,TRBJ2-7,TRBV9,CASSVASSTEPYEQYF,TGTGCCAGCAGCGTAGCTTCCTCGACAGAACCCTACGAGCAGTACTTC
-,-,TRBJ2-4,TRBV20-1,CSARGENIQYF,TGCAGTGCCAGGGGCGAGAACATTCAGTACTTC
TRBD2,-,TRBJ2-1,TRBV28,CASTKTSGSAYHEQFF,TGTGCCAGCACCAAAACTAGCGGGAGCGCTTACCATGAGCAGTTCTTC
-,-,TRBJ2-3,TRBV7-2,CASSFGDSTDTQYF,TGTGCCAGCAGCTTTGGAGATAGCACAGATACGCAGTATTTT
TRBD1,once,TRBJ2-2,TRBV30,CAWTARTGIAGELFF,TGTGCCTGGACCGCCCGGACAGGGATTGCCGGGGAGCTGTTTTTT
-,-,TRBJ2-3,TRBV30,CAWVTGPPWADTQYF,TGTGCCTGGGTTACAGGGCCTCCCTGGGCAGATACGCAGTATTTT
TRBD2,-,TRBJ2-1,TRBV5-6,CASSLLFRGRRNNEQFF,TGTGCCAGCAGCTTGCTATTCCGCGGGAGAAGAAACAATGAGCAGTTCTTC
-,-,TRBJ2-3,TRBV19,CASNTRLGTDTQYF,TGTGCCAGTAATACACGCCTCGGCACAGATACGCAGTATTTT
-,once,TRBJ2-7,TRBV2,CASSRGYEQYF,TGTGCCAGCAGTCGAGGGTACGAGCAGTACTTC
TRBD2,-,TRBJ2-1,TRBV7-9,CASSFATSGHNEQFF,TGTGCCAGCAGCTTCGCGACTAGCGGACACAATGAGCAGTTCTTC
-,-,TRBJ1-3,TRBV11-2,CASSLQGSGNTIYF,TGTGCCAGCAGCTTACAGGGATCTGGAAACACCATATATTTT
-,-,TRBJ1-1,TRBV24-1,CATRGLRNTEAFF,TGTGCCACCAGGGGACTTAGGAACACTGAAGCTTTCTTT
TRBD1,-,TRBJ2-1,TRBV9,CASNGQGLYNEQFF,TGTGCCAGCAACGGACAGGGGTTATACAATGAGCAGTTCTTC